One and the same sample provided the 27 T cell receptor beta chains below, sequenced in a study of cytomegalovirus exposure and HLA in healthy donors. It was with 60 Vbeta and 13 Jbeta primers that the PCR ran. TCRdb's copy holds only in-frame clones and misses some; the assay was immunoSEQ multiplex PCR. Among around 130,000 clones, approximately 67% were seen once, and the ten largest hold less than 2%. The source material was PBMCs. The source is a man aged 18 to 29 in good health and CMV-seronegative.

The DNA of the CDR3 is TGCGCCAGCAGCTTAGAGCGGGGTACCTACAATGAGCAGTTCTTC. Translation: CASSLERGTYNEQFF. V and J are TRBV5-1 and TRBJ2-1, with TRBD2 matching 7 bases. Germline CDR1 and CDR2: SGHRS and YFSETQ. With V trimmed by 2 bases and J by 2 bases, 4 bases remained unmatched. The CDR3 has 15 residues.

This clone showed up just a few times. J is TRBJ1-2 and V is TRBV5-5; no definite D call. V dropped 5 bases and J dropped 2 bases, with 10 bases sitting between them. The V gene's germline CDR1 is SGHKS and CDR2 YYEKEE (reference sequence). The CDR3 has 13 residues. CDR3 DNA sequence: TGTGCCAGCAGTGCTGACTGGAACTATGGCTACACCTTC. It encodes CASSADWNYGYTF.

This rearrangement joins TRBV12-5 to TRBJ2-5, with a tentative D call TRBD2 (6 bases). The CDR3 has 12 residues. Per the germline V gene, CDR1 is LGHNT and CDR2 is FRNRAP. Trimming removed 6 bases from V and 5 bases from J, with 10 bases in between. The CDR3, as DNA: TGTGCTAGTGGGTCTGGGAGGGAGACCCAGTACTTC. It codes for CASGSGRETQYF. Drawing the rest from reference TRBV12-5 and TRBJ2-5, the complete variable domain is DARVTQTPRHKVTEMGQEVTMRCQPILGHNTVFWYRQTMMQGLELLAYFRNRAPLDDSGMPKDRFSAEMPDATLATLKIQPSEPRDSAVYFCASGSGRETQYFGPGTRLLVL.

This clone was observed a handful of times. This rearrangement joins TRBV7-2 to TRBJ2-7; tentatively, D is TRBD2 (6 bases). The CDR3 totals 15 residues. Germline V lookup: CDR1 SGHTA, CDR2 FQGNSA. The V and J ends lost 1 base and 3 bases respectively, with 13 bases between them. The CDR3 DNA reads as TGTGCCAGCAGCTTAGTACGATCCGGGGGCTACGAGCAGTACTTC. This codes for CASSLVRSGGYEQYF.

V is TRBV25-1 and J is TRBJ2-3, with D possibly TRBD2 on 5 matching bases. Trimming cost V 1 base and J 7 bases, with 6 bases left between them. This CDR3 is built from 12 residues. From germline, CDR1 is MGHDK and CDR2 SYGVNS. The CDR3 coding sequence is TGTGCCAGCAGTGAATCCGGGAATACGCAGTATTTT. Protein sequence: CASSESGNTQYF. Complete variable domain (other parts from reference TRBV25-1 and TRBJ2-3): EADIYQTPRYLVIGTGKKITLECSQTMGHDKMYWYQQDPGMELHLIHYSYGVNSTEKGDLSSESTVSRIRTEHFPLTLESARPSHTSQYLCASSESGNTQYFGPGTRLTVL.

As concerns this clone: Mismatch with germline at one junction end may stem from a read error. The chain has TRBV15 and TRBJ1-5; the match to TRBD1 covers 8 bases. CDR1 is LNHNV, CDR2 YYDKDF, per germline (reference sequence). This CDR3 comprises 15 residues. The CDR3: CTTSSATGGYQPQHF. Here the CDR3 DNA reads TGTACCACCAGCAGTGCAACAGGGGGGTACCAGCCCCAGCATTTT.

CDR3 sequence reads: CASSSPRGGSPYNEQFF. For the CDR3, the DNA is TGCGCCAGCAGCTCCCCTCGTGGCGGTTCACCATATAATGAGCAGTTCTTC. This rearrangement joins TRBV5-1 to TRBJ2-1; D is uncertain. Trimming pared 3 bases from V and 7 bases from J, leaving 23 bases between. The CDR3 contains 17 residues. Germline V gene data show CDR1 as SGHRS and CDR2 as YFSETQ.

This sequence joins TRBV30 and TRBJ2-7; D not resolved. The CDR3 totals 11 residues. V lost 3 bases and J 6 bases, leaving 9 bases between the germline ends. Per the germline V gene, CDR1 is GTSNPN and CDR2 is SVGIG (reference sequence). The CDR3 spells CAWRRGSEQYF. The CDR3 DNA reads as TGTGCCTGGAGGCGAGGAAGCGAGCAGTACTTC.

The chain combines TRBV28 with TRBJ2-5; 8 bases match TRBD1. The germline CDR1 and CDR2 sequences are MDHEN and SYDVKM. The J segment lost 5 bases and the V segment lost 2 bases, leaving 4 bases of the junction unmatched. This CDR3 has 14 residues. DNA for the CDR3: TGTGCCAGCAGTTTACGGGACAGGTGGGAGACCCAGTACTTC. This translates into CASSLRDRWETQYF.

This chain uses TRBV14 with TRBJ2-5, with a possible D match to TRBD2 (6 bases). V lost 4 bases to trimming and J lost 4 bases, with 19 bases between them. Germline V CDR1 and CDR2: SGHDN, FVKESK. CDR3 length: 16 amino acids. The CDR3 DNA is TGTGCCAGCAGCCCACCACCAAAGGGCGGGATAGAGACCCAGTACTTC. Protein product: CASSPPPKGGIETQYF.

This chain connects TRBV9 to TRBJ2-7; 10 nucleotides match TRBD2. Trimming at V came to 0 bases and at J to 5 bases, leaving 8 bases not matched to a gene. The CDR3 consists of 16 residues. The V gene's germline CDR1 is SGDLS and CDR2 YYNGEE. CDR3 sequence reads: CASSVGGRGLADEQYF. CDR3 sequence (DNA): TGTGCCAGCAGCGTAGGAGGGAGAGGACTAGCGGACGAGCAGTACTTC. The full variable domain, with the rest looked up from reference TRBV9 and TRBJ2-7, is DSGVTQTPKHLITATGQRVTLRCSPRSGDLSVYWYQQSLDQGLQFLIQYYNGEERAKGNILERFSAQQFPDLHSELNLSSLELGDSALYFCASSVGGRGLADEQYFGPGTRLTVT.

The chain links TRBV18 to TRBJ1-2; TRBD1 matches at 7 bases. The germline gives CDR1 KGHSH, CDR2 LQKENI. The CDR3 consists of 14 residues. J gave up 6 bases and V 3 bases, and 7 bases lay outside the gene matches. CDR3 region: CASSPPGQIHGYTF. The CDR3 DNA sequence: TGTGCCAGCTCACCCCCGGGACAGATCCATGGCTACACCTTC.

This clone was counted a few times. The gene calls are TRBV27 and TRBJ1-2, with 9 bases fitting TRBD1. Germline CDR1 and CDR2: MNHEY and SMNVEV (reference sequence). The ends lost 0 bases at V and 3 bases at J; junction bases unmatched: 5. The CDR3 has 16 amino acids. CDR3 DNA sequence: TGTGCCAGCAGTTTATCGGGGGGACAGGGCCACTATGGCTACACCTTC. Amino acids: CASSLSGGQGHYGYTF.

The rearrangement links TRBV10-3 to TRBJ1-3; possible D gene TRBD1, 6 bases. V dropped 3 bases and J dropped 4 bases, with 25 bases sitting between them. CDR3 length: 19 amino acids. Per germline, CDR1 ENHRY and CDR2 SYGVKD. The CDR3 DNA is TGTGCCATCAGTGACCTAGGGGGAAAAGACGGCCCTTCGGGAAACACCATATATTTT. Protein: CAISDLGGKDGPSGNTIYF.

V gene TRBV29-1 combines with J gene TRBJ2-7, with 9 bases lining up with TRBD2. The V and J ends lost 4 bases and 5 bases, in that order; junction bases with no gene match: 9. The CDR3 contains 14 residues. The germline V gene has CDR1 SQVTM and CDR2 ANQGSEA. CDR3 sequence: CSVGLGTSLDEQYF. The DNA for the CDR3 is TGCAGCGTTGGACTAGGGACTAGCTTAGACGAGCAGTACTTC.

The gene calls are TRBV27 and TRBJ2-1, with 15 bases aligning to TRBD2. V lost 2 bases to trimming and J lost 0 bases; unmatched junction nucleotides: 5. This CDR3 is built from 19 residues. From germline, CDR1 is MNHEY and CDR2 SMNVEV (reference sequence). In DNA, the CDR3 is TGTGCCAGCAGTTTAAGGGGACTAGCGGGGGGTAGCTCCTACAATGAGCAGTTCTTC. Its protein product is CASSLRGLAGGSSYNEQFF.

The chain employs TRBV6-5 and TRBJ2-7, with D possibly matching TRBD2 (5 bases). Trimming removed 4 bases from V and 7 bases from J, with 14 bases in between. The V gene's germline CDR1 is MNHEY and CDR2 SVGAGI. This CDR3 has 13 amino acids. The CDR3 region is CASSWLARGEQYF. DNA of the CDR3: TGTGCCAGCAGTTGGCTGGCCAGAGGGGAGCAGTACTTC.

The chain has TRBV9 and TRBJ2-7; D may be TRBD1 (6 bases). Looked up from germline, CDR1 is SGDLS and CDR2 is YYNGEE. This CDR3 contains 15 residues. The V and J ends lost 3 bases and 3 bases respectively, with 16 bases between them. CDR3 coding DNA: TGTGCCAGCAGCGCAGACCGGGACACCTTCTACGAGCAGTACTTC. Its translation is CASSADRDTFYEQYF.

This sequence joins TRBV9 and TRBJ1-5; 9 bases are a match to TRBD1. The CDR3 covers 15 residues. V shed 3 bases, J shed 1 base, and the junction held 2 bases outside the gene matches. In germline, CDR1 is SGDLS, CDR2 YYNGEE. CDR3 sequence (DNA): TGTGCCAGCAGCGCCGGGACAGGGAGCAATCAGCCCCAGCATTTT. Protein sequence: CASSAGTGSNQPQHF.

V usage is TRBV19 and J usage is TRBJ1-1; 7 nucleotides agree with TRBD1. V shed 8 bases, J shed 2 bases, and the junction held 11 bases outside the gene matches. This CDR3 region has 15 residues. CDR1 and CDR2 (germline): LNHDA, SQIVND (reference sequence). CDR3 residues: CASLLGDSFNTEAFF. The CDR3 nucleotides read TGTGCCAGTTTGTTAGGGGACAGCTTTAACACTGAAGCTTTCTTT.

The table lists this clone with a few counts. V is TRBV5-1 and J is TRBJ2-7; 8 nucleotides line up with TRBD1. Germline V gene sequence: CDR1 SGHRS, CDR2 YFSETQ. The CDR3 extends over 16 amino acids. V shed 4 bases and J 4 bases; nucleotides not matched to a gene: 13. CDR3 loop: CASSLDGQGFTYEQYF. CDR3 DNA: TGCGCCAGCAGCCTGGATGGACAGGGATTTACTTACGAGCAGTACTTC.

This clone has only one observation. CDR3 sequence reads: CASRGGRSNQPQHF. CDR3 in DNA: TGTGCCAGCCGGGGGGGCAGGAGCAATCAGCCCCAGCATTTT. The chain links TRBV28 to TRBJ1-5; a possible D gene is TRBD1 (6 bases). V lost 8 bases, J lost 1 base, and 12 bases lay in between. This CDR3 has 14 residues. CDR1 and CDR2 (germline): MDHEN, SYDVKM.

The chain carries TRBV7-9 and TRBJ2-5; 14 bases match TRBD2. Germline V gene sequence: CDR1 SEHNR, CDR2 FQNEAQ (reference sequence). V was clipped by 5 bases and J by 5 bases; unmatched bases: 7. This CDR3 is built from 16 residues. This chain's CDR3 is CASSPRTSGGSETQYF. CDR3 in DNA: TGTGCCAGCAGCCCCCGGACTAGCGGGGGGTCCGAGACCCAGTACTTC.

V gene TRBV7-9 combines with J gene TRBJ2-2; possibly TRBD2 for D (6 bases). CDR3 size: 15 residues. V was shortened by 8 bases and J by 4 bases, with 17 bases between the two germline ends. In germline, CDR1 is SEHNR, CDR2 FQNEAQ (reference sequence). The CDR3 region has the DNA TGTGCCAGCGGGAGGTGGGCCTCGGGCACCGGGGAGCTGTTTTTT. Its translation is CASGRWASGTGELFF.

V and J are TRBV23-1 and TRBJ2-5; D gene unclear. TRBV23-1 is reported as an ORF; its role is uncertain. The CDR3 is 13 amino acids. V was trimmed by 0 bases and J by 12 bases, leaving 14 bases between them. The CDR3 region is CASSQSRRTVEYF. The CDR3 DNA reads as TGCGCCAGCAGTCAATCGAGGCGAACGGTGGAGTACTTC.

The chain uses TRBV6-5 and TRBJ1-4; TRBD1 might be the D (5 bases). Trimming pared 2 bases from V and 8 bases from J, leaving 18 bases between. Per the germline V gene, CDR1 is MNHEY and CDR2 is SVGAGI. There are 16 residues in the CDR3. CDR3 region: CASSYGGVGKGEKLFF. The CDR3 nucleotides are TGTGCCAGCAGTTACGGAGGGGTCGGGAAAGGGGAAAAACTGTTTTTT.

The CDR3: CASSSADTQYF. The CDR3 DNA reads as TGTGCCAGCAGCTCTGCAGATACGCAGTATTTT. The rearrangement uses TRBV7-6 and TRBJ2-3; D gene uncertain. Trimming pared 4 bases from V and 4 bases from J, leaving 3 bases between. There are 11 residues in the CDR3. CDR1 and CDR2 from the germline V gene are SGHVS and FNYEAQ.